This TCR beta chain was sequenced in a study of a mutant IDH1 vaccine in newly diagnosed glioma. The time point was: week 47, end of study. It was 300 ug of mutant IDH1 20-mer peptide that made up each vaccine dose, given with topical imiquimod. Comments on this clone: Its target is unknown.

Some clones are missing from TCRdb's copy, which holds only in-frame ones; the method was immunoSEQ multiplex PCR. The table lists over 80,000 clones, approximately 80% of them singletons. The V segment lost 0 bases and the J segment 6 bases; nucleotides outside the gene matches: 2. The CDR3 is made up of 15 amino acids. Germline V gene data show CDR1 as SGDLS and CDR2 as YYNGEE. The sequencing used PBMCs, collected from a glioma patient whose treatment included an IDH1 peptide vaccine. The origin of this receptor is a man aged 40-49 years with glioma. The rearrangement uses TRBV9 and TRBJ1-6; 8 bases agree with TRBD1. Here the CDR3 reads CASSVDDRGNSPLHF. The CDR3 DNA reads as TGTGCCAGCAGCGTAGACGACAGGGGTAATTCACCCCTCCACTTT.